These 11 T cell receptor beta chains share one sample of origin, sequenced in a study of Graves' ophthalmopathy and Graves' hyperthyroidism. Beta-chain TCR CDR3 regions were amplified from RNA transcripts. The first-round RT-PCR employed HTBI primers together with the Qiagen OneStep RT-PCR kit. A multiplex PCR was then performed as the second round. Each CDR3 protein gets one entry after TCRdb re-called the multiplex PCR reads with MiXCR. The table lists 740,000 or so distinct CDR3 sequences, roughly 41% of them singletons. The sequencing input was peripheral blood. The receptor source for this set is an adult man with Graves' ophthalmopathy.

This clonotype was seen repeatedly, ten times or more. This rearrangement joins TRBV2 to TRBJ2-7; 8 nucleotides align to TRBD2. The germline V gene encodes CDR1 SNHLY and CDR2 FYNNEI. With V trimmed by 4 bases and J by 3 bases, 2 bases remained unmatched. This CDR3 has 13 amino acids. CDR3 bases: TGTGCCAGCAGTGGGACTAGCTTCTACGAGCAGTACTTC. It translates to CASSGTSFYEQYF.

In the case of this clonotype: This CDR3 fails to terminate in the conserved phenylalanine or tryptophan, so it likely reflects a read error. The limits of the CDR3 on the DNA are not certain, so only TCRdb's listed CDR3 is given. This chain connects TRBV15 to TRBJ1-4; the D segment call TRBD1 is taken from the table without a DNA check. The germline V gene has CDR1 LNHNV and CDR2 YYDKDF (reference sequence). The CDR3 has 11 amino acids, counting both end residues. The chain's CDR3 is CATSRAGAGSY.

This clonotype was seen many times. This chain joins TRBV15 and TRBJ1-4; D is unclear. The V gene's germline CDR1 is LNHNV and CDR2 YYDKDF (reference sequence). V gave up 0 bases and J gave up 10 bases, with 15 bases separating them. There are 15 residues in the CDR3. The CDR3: CATSRDGKGRGKLFF. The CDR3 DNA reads TGTGCCACCAGCAGAGATGGCAAAGGGCGCGGAAAACTGTTTTTT.

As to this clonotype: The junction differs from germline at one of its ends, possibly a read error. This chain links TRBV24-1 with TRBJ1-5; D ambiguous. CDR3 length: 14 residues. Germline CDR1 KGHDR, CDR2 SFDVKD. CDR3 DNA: TGTGCCAGCAGTACGAGGGTAGGCAATCAGCCCCAGCATTTT. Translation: CASSTRVGNQPQHF.

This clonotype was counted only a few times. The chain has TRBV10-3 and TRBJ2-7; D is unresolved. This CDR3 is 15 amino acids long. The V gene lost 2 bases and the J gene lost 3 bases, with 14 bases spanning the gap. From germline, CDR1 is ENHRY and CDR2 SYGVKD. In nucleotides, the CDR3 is TGTGCCATCAGTGAGATGGTCCGAACAATCTACGAGCAGTACTTC. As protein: CAISEMVRTIYEQYF.

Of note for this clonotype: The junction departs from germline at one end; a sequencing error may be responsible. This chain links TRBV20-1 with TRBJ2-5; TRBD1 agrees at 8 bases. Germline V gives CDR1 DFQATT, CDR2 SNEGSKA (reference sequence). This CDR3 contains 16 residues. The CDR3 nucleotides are TGCAGTGCTCGAGATGCCGGGACAGGCTTGAATCAGCCCCAGTACTTC. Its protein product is CSARDAGTGLNQPQYF.

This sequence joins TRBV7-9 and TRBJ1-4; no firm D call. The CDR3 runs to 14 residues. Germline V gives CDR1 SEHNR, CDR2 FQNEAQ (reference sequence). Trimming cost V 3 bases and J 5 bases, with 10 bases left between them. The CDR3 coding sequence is TGTGCCAGCAGCTTTAGAGGAGGGAATGAAAAACTGTTTTTT. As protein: CASSFRGGNEKLFF.

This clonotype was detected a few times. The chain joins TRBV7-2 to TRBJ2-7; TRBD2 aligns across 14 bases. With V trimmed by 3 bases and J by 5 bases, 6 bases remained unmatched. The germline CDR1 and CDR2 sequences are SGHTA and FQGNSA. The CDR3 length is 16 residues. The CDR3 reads CASSFGLAGGGHEQYF. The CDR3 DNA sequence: TGTGCCAGCAGCTTCGGACTAGCGGGGGGAGGGCACGAGCAGTACTTC. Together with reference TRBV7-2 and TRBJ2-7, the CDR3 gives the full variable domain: GAGVSQSPSNKVTEKGKDVELRCDPISGHTALYWYRQSLGQGLEFLIYFQGNSAPDKSGLPSDRFSAERTGGSVSTLTIQRTQQEDSAVYLCASSFGLAGGGHEQYFGPGTRLTVT.

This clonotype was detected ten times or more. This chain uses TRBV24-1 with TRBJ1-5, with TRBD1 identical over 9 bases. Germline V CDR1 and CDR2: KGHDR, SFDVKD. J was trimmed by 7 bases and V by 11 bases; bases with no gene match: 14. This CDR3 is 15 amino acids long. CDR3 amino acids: CASRPLGTGTQPQHF. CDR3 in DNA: TGTGCCAGCAGGCCTCTAGGGACAGGGACCCAGCCCCAGCATTTT.

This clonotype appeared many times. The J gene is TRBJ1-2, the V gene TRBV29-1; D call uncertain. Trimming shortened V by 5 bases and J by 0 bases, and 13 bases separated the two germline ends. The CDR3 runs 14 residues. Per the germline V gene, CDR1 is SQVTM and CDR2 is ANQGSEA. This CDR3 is CSVPQDETNYGYTF. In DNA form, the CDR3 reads TGCAGCGTTCCCCAGGACGAGACTAACTATGGCTACACCTTC.

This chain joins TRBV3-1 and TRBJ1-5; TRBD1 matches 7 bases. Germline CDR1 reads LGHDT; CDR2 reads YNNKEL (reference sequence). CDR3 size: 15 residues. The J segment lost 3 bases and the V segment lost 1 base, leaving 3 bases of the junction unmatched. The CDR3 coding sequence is TGTGCCAGCAGCCAAGGGACAGGACTCAATCAGCCCCAGCATTTT. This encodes CASSQGTGLNQPQHF.